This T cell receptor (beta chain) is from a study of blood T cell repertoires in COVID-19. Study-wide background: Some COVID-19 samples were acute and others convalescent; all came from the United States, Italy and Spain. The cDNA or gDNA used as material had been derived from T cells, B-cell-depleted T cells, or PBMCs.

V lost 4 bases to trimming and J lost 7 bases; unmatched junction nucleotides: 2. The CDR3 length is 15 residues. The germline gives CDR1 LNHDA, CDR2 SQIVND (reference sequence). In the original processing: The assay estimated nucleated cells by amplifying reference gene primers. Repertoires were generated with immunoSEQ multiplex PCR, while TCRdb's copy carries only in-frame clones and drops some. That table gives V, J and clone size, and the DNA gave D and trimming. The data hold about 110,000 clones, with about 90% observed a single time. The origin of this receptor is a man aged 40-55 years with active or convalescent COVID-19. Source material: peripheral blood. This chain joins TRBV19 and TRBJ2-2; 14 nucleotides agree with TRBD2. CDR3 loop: CASSTGLAGVGELFF. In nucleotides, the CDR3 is TGTGCCAGTAGTACGGGACTAGCGGGAGTCGGGGAGCTGTTTTTT.